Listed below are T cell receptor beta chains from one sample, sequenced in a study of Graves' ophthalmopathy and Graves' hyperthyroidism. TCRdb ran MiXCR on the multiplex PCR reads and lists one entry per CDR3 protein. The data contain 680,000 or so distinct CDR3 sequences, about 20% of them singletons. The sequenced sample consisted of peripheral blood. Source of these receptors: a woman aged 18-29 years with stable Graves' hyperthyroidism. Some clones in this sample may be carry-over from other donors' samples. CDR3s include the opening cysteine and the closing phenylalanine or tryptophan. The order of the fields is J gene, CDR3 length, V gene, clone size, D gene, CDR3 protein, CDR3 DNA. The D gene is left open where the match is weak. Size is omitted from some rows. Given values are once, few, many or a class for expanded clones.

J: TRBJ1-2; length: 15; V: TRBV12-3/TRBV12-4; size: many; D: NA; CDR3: CASSATKTANYGYTF; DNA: TGTGCCAGCAGCGCAACAAAGACAGCTAACTATGGCTACACCTTC
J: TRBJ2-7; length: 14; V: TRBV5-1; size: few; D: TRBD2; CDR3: CASSFKRETYEQYF; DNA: TGCGCCAGCAGCTTTAAGCGGGAAACCTACGAGCAGTACTTC
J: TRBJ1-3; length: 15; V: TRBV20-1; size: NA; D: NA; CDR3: CSAPPRQLSGNTIYF; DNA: TGCAGTGCGCCCCCGAGACAGCTCTCTGGAAACACCATATATTTT
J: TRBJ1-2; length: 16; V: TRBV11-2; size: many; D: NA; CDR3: CASSLEPAARGYGYTF; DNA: TGTGCCAGCAGCTTAGAGCCGGCCGCGAGGGGCTATGGCTACACCTTC
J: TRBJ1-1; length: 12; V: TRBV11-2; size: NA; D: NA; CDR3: CASSLLEGEAFF; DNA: TGTGCCAGCAGCTTATTAGAGGGTGAAGCTTTCTTT
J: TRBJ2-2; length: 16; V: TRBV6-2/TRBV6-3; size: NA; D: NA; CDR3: CASSPGTSPNTGELFF; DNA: TGTGCCAGCAGTCCCGGGACATCTCCGAACACCGGGGAGCTGTTTTTT
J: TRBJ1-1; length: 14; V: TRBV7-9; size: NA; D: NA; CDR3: CASSTDGHNTEAFF; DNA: TGTGCCAGCAGCACGGACGGCCACAACACTGAAGCTTTCTTT
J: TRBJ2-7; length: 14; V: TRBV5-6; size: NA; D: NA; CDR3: CASSLGGSLFEQYF; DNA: TGTGCCAGCAGCTTGGGGGGATCTCTGTTCGAGCAGTACTTC
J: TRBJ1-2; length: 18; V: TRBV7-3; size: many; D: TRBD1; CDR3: CASSFRRTGYLTNYGYTF; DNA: TGTGCCAGCAGCTTTAGAAGGACAGGGTATCTGACTAACTATGGCTACACCTTC
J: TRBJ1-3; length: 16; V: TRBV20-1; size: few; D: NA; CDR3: CSARDGGGHAGNTIYF; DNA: TGCAGTGCTAGAGATGGTGGAGGGCATGCTGGAAACACCATATATTTT
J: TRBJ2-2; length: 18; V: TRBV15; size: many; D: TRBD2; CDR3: CATSRAGEREQGTGELFF; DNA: TGTGCCACCAGCAGAGCGGGGGAGCGGGAGCAAGGCACCGGGGAGCTGTTTTTT
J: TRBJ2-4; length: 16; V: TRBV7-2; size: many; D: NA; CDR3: CASSQSGGVRGNIQYF; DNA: TGTGCCAGCAGTCAATCCGGGGGCGTCAGGGGAAACATTCAGTACTTC
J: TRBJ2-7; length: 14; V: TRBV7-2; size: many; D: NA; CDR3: CASSPQGGPYEQYF; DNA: TGTGCCAGCAGCCCCCAGGGGGGGCCCTACGAGCAGTACTTC
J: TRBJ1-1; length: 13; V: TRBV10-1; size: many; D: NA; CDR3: CASSENGAMEAFF; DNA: TGCGCCAGCAGTGAGAATGGCGCGATGGAAGCTTTCTTT
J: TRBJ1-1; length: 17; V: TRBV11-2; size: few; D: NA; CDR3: CASSSASIRVRNTEAFF; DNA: TGTGCCAGCAGCTCCGCGTCTATCAGGGTTCGGAACACTGAAGCTTTCTTT
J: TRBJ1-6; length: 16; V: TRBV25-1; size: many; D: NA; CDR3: CASSEFRLPDNSPLHF; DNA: TGTGCCAGCAGTGAATTCAGGCTGCCGGATAATTCACCCCTCCACTTT
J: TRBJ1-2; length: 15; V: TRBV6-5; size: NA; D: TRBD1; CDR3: CASSSATDRNYGYTF; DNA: TGTGCCAGCAGTTCCGCCACGGACAGGAACTATGGCTACACCTTC
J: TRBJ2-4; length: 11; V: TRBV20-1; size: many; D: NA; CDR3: CSARAKNIQYF; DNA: TGCAGTGCTAGAGCCAAAAACATTCAGTACTTC
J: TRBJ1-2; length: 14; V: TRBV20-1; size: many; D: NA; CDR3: CSASMRQDNYGYTF; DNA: TGCAGTGCTAGCATGAGACAGGACAACTATGGCTACACCTTC
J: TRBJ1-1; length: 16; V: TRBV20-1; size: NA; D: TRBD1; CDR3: CSARSRTGRGVTEAFF; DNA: TGCAGTGCTAGATCGCGGACAGGGCGTGGGGTCACTGAAGCTTTCTTT
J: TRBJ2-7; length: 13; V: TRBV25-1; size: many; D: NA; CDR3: CASSENQPPEQYF; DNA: TGTGCCAGCAGTGAAAACCAGCCGCCCGAGCAGTACTTC
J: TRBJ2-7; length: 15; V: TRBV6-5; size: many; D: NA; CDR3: CASSYSAGHGYEQYF; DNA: TGTGCCAGCAGTTACTCCGCGGGACATGGCTACGAGCAGTACTTC
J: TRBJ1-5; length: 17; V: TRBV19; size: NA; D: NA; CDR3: CASSIGRRQGGNQPQHF; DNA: TGTGCCAGTAGTATAGGGCGTCGGCAGGGTGGCAATCAGCCCCAGCATTTT
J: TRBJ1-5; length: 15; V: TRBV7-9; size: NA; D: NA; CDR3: CASSFGGWSNQPQHF; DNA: TGTGCCAGCAGCTTCGGGGGTTGGAGCAATCAGCCCCAGCATTTT
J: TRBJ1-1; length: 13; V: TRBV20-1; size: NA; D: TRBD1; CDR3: CSAEGTGWTEAFF; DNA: TGCAGTGCAGAAGGGACAGGGTGGACTGAAGCTTTCTTT
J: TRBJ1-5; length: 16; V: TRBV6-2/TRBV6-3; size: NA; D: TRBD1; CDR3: CASRPDRGQGWQPQHF; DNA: TGTGCCAGCAGACCAGACAGGGGGCAAGGTTGGCAGCCCCAGCATTTT
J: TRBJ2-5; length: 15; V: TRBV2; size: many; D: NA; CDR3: CASSDVGASGETQYF; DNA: TGTGCCAGCAGTGATGTGGGGGCATCAGGGGAGACCCAGTACTTC
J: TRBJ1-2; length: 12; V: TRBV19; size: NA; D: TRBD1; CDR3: CASTGTGHGYTF; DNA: TGTGCCAGTACCGGGACAGGGCATGGCTACACCTTC